These T cell receptor beta chains were read from a single sample in a study of cytomegalovirus exposure and HLA in healthy donors. Sequencing used immunoSEQ multiplex PCR; TCRdb keeps in-frame clones, though not all of them. The sample has under 200,000 clones; roughly 79% are singletons. The sequenced sample consisted of PBMCs. The receptors derive from a man aged 30-40 years in good health and CMV-seronegative. Each CDR3 is given with its conserved first and last residue. A D gene is named only where the DNA matches it firmly. Not every row has a clone size; where given, it reads once, few, many or a size class.

j_call | d_call | clone_size | cdr3_length | v_call | cdr3_aa | cdr3_nt
TRBJ1-2 | . | . | 14 | TRBV25-1 | CATRPGGGSDGYTF | TGTGCCACAAGACCCGGGGGGGGGAGCGATGGCTACACCTTC
TRBJ2-1 | . | . | 13 | TRBV7-7 | CASSFWPNNEQFF | TGTGCTAGCAGCTTCTGGCCAAACAATGAGCAGTTCTTC
TRBJ1-5 | TRBD1 | few | 16 | TRBV4-2 | CASSQGDREGNQPQHF | TGTGCCAGCAGCCAAGGGGACAGGGAGGGCAATCAGCCCCAGCATTTT
TRBJ2-1 | . | once | 17 | TRBV6-1 | CASSEVEVSGHYNEQFF | TGTGCCAGCAGTGAAGTGGAGGTTTCGGGACATTACAATGAGCAGTTCTTC
TRBJ1-5 | . | . | 16 | TRBV28 | CASSLLGSGSNQPQHF | TGTGCCAGCAGTTTATTAGGAAGCGGGAGCAATCAGCCCCAGCATTTT
TRBJ1-5 | TRBD1 | once | 16 | TRBV7-8 | CASRPHEGQGNQPQHF | TGTGCCAGCAGACCTCACGAGGGACAGGGAAATCAGCCCCAGCATTTT
TRBJ2-1 | . | few | 14 | TRBV5-4 | CASRAGPGENEQFF | TGTGCCAGCAGGGCCGGGCCCGGGGAGAATGAGCAGTTCTTC
TRBJ2-1 | TRBD1 | few | 16 | TRBV25-1 | CASSGDRGLKYNEQFF | TGTGCCAGCAGTGGTGACAGGGGTCTAAAATACAATGAGCAGTTCTTC
TRBJ2-5 | . | . | 16 | TRBV4-1 | CASSASGLGADGGQYF | TGCGCCAGCAGCGCGTCGGGACTCGGGGCGGATGGAGGCCAGTACTTC
TRBJ2-7 | . | few | 15 | TRBV11-2 | CASSLGIAWNYEQYF | TGTGCCAGCAGCTTAGGGATAGCGTGGAACTACGAGCAGTACTTC
TRBJ2-4 | . | . | 20 | TRBV28 | CASSRHLALPGELAKNIQYF | TGTGCCAGCAGCCGCCACTTAGCGCTCCCCGGGGAACTAGCCAAAAACATTCAGTACTTC
TRBJ2-1 | . | . | 14 | TRBV14 | CASSQVRTEGEQFF | TGTGCCAGCAGCCAAGTCCGGACAGAAGGGGAGCAGTTCTTC
TRBJ1-2 | . | . | 16 | TRBV10-3 | CAINGGAGGPGYGYTF | TGTGCCATCAACGGCGGAGCGGGGGGACCAGGGTATGGCTACACCTTC
TRBJ2-3 | TRBD2 | . | 15 | TRBV7-3 | CASSAASGFTDTQYF | TGTGCCAGCAGTGCTGCTAGCGGATTCACAGATACGCAGTATTTT
TRBJ2-7 | . | . | 11 | TRBV30 | CAWGSSYEQYF | TGTGCCTGGGGGAGCTCCTACGAGCAGTACTTC
TRBJ1-4 | . | . | 17 | TRBV19 | CASSAAGTGSTNEKLFF | TGTGCCAGTAGTGCCGCCGGCACAGGGTCAACTAATGAAAAACTGTTTTTT
TRBJ1-2 | . | . | 13 | TRBV6-1 | CASSETWGVGYTF | TGTGCCAGCAGTGAAACTTGGGGCGTGGGCTACACCTTC
TRBJ1-5 | . | . | 14 | TRBV30 | CAWSVLRGGLPQHF | TGTGCCTGGAGTGTACTCCGAGGCGGCCTGCCCCAGCATTTT
TRBJ2-5 | . | few | 14 | TRBV7-7 | CASSPTAGKETQYF | TGTGCCAGCAGCCCTACAGCTGGAAAAGAGACCCAGTACTTC
TRBJ2-1 | TRBD1 | . | 14 | TRBV28 | CASGAGTGANEQFF | TGTGCCAGCGGGGCCGGGACAGGGGCCAATGAGCAGTTCTTC
TRBJ2-5 | TRBD2 | . | 16 | TRBV29-1 | CSVPPPRGGYQETQYF | TGCAGCGTCCCCCCCCCACGGGGGGGTTACCAAGAGACCCAGTACTTC
TRBJ2-1 | . | . | 11 | TRBV9 | CASSARNEQFF | TGTGCCAGCAGCGCCAGAAATGAGCAGTTCTTC
TRBJ2-2 | . | . | 14 | TRBV19 | CASNQEVNTGELFF | TGTGCCAGTAATCAGGAGGTGAACACCGGGGAGCTGTTTTTT
TRBJ2-5 | . | . | 12 | TRBV2 | CASNRRGETQYF | TGTGCCAGCAATAGGAGGGGAGAGACCCAGTACTTC
TRBJ1-1 | . | . | 17 | TRBV5-1 | CASSLSGVAGGATEAFF | TGCGCCAGCAGCTTGAGCGGAGTCGCGGGGGGAGCCACTGAAGCTTTCTTT
TRBJ1-2 | . | . | 12 | TRBV6-5 | CASSLDGGSSTF | TGTGCCAGCAGCCTGGACGGGGGGTCATCCACCTTC